This T cell receptor (beta chain) was found in a study of blood T cell repertoires in COVID-19. Overall study context: Nucleic acid was either cDNA or gDNA, and it came from T cells, B-cell-depleted T cells, or PBMCs.

This CDR3 region has 16 residues. CDR1 is KGHDR, CDR2 SFDVKD, per germline. V lost 9 bases to trimming and J lost 1 base; unmatched junction nucleotides: 13. Enrolled through a virtual design, the participants were between roughly 18 and 90 years of age and came from about two dozen US areas. Cohorts were based on clinical histories the participants reported. Original processing notes: Reference gene primers were amplified, and this amplification served to estimate nucleated cell counts. The method was immunoSEQ multiplex PCR; TCRdb's version includes in-frame clones alone and lacks a portion of them. D and trimming were read from the DNA, whereas the V and J calls and clone size are those reported in that table. This sample has some 150,000 clones, with about 79% found just once.

The source material was PBMCs or T cells enriched from blood (not recorded which). The V call is TRBV24-1, the J call TRBJ2-5; TRBD2 agrees at 7 bases. The sequence derives from a man aged 45-65 years who had recovered from COVID-19. CDR3 residues: CATADGAGDIQETQYF. The CDR3 nucleotides read TGTGCCACCGCCGACGGGGCGGGGGATATCCAAGAGACCCAGTACTTC.